This record covers a single T cell receptor beta chain. Its antigen is still unknown. Clones were sequenced by immunoSEQ multiplex PCR, and TCRdb holds only the in-frame ones, with some missing. The sample holds over 50,000 clones, 80% to 95% seen once. The data are from a study of OX40 agonist ivuxolimab in advanced cancers. Overall study: Patients were treated with ivuxolimab, an agonistic anti-OX40 (CD134) antibody. Dose-escalation patients' cancers were hepatocellular carcinoma, melanoma, renal cell or head and neck cancer. Study-wide results and caveats: CD4+ and CD8+ blood T cells expanded clonally by week 6 at 0.1 to 3.0 mg/kg.

The CDR3 covers 14 residues. Germline-derived CDR1 and CDR2 are LGHNA and YSLEER. The ends lost 0 bases at V and 3 bases at J; junction bases unmatched: 2. This chain joins TRBV4-3 and TRBJ2-7; the match to TRBD1 covers 7 bases. This clonotype was obtained from an adult with an advanced solid tumor such as melanoma, head and neck, liver or kidney cancer. The source material was CD4+ or CD8+ T cells sorted from blood, sampled in a trial of the OX40 agonist ivuxolimab. CDR3 sequence reads: CASSQERGLYEQYF. CDR3 DNA: TGCGCCAGCAGCCAAGAGAGGGGGCTCTACGAGCAGTACTTC.